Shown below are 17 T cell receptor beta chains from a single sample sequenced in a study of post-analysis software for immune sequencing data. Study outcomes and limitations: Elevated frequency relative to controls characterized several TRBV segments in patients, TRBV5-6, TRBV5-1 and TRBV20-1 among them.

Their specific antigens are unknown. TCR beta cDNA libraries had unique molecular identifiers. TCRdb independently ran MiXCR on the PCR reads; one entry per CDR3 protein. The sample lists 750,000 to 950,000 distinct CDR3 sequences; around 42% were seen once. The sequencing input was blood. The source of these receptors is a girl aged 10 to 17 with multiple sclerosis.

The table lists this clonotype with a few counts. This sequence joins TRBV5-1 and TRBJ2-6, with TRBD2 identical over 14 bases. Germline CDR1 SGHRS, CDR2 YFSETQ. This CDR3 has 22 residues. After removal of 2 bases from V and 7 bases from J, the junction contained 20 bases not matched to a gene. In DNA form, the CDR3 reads TGCGCCAGCAGCTTCCTCGGACTAGCGGGAGGTTCGGGGTCTTTAGGTGCCAACGTCCTGACTTTC. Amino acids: CASSFLGLAGGSGSLGANVLTF.

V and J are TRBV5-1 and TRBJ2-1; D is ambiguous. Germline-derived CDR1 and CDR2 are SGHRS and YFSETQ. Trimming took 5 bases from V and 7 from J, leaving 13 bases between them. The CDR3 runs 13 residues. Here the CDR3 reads CASRRPTENEQFF. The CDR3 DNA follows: TGCGCCAGCAGGAGGCCCACAGAGAATGAGCAGTTCTTC. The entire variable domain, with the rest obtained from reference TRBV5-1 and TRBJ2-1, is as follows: KAGVTQTPRYLIKTRGQQVTLSCSPISGHRSVSWYQQTPGQGLQFLFEYFSETQRNKGNFPGRFSGRQFSNSRSEMNVSTLELGDSALYLCASRRPTENEQFFGPGTRLTVL.

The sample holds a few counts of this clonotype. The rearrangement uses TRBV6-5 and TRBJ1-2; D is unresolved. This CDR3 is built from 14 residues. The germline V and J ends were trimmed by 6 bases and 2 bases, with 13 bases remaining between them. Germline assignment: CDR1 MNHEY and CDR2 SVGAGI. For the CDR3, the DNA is TGTGCCAGCAGCCTCGATGGGGAAAACTATGGCTACACCTTC. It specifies CASSLDGENYGYTF.

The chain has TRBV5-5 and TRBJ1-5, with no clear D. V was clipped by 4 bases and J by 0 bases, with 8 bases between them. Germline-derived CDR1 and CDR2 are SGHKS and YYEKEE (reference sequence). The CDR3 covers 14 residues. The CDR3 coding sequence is TGTGCCAGCAGCCCCATCGATAGCAATCAGCCCCAGCATTTT. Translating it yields CASSPIDSNQPQHF.

CDR3 sequence (DNA): TGCAGTGCTAGAGCCCTACAGCAGGGGTACACAGATACGCAGTATTTT. This sequence encodes CSARALQQGYTDTQYF. The chain links TRBV20-1 to TRBJ2-3; perhaps TRBD1 as D (6 bases). The CDR3 is 16 residues long. Germline V gives CDR1 DFQATT, CDR2 SNEGSKA (reference sequence). V lost 1 base, J lost 2 bases, and 16 bases lay in between.

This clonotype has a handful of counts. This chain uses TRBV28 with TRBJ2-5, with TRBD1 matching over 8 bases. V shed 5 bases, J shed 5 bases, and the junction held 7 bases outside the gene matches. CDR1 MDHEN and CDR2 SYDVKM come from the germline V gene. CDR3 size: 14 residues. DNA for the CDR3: TGTGCCAGCAGTGCCATCAGGGGGCCTGAGACCCAGTACTTC. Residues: CASSAIRGPETQYF. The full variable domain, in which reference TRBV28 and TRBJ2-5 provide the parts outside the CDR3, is DVKVTQSSRYLVKRTGEKVFLECVQDMDHENMFWYRQDPGLGLRLIYFSYDVKMKEKGDIPEGYSVSREKKERFSLILESASTNQTSMYLCASSAIRGPETQYFGPGTRLLVL.

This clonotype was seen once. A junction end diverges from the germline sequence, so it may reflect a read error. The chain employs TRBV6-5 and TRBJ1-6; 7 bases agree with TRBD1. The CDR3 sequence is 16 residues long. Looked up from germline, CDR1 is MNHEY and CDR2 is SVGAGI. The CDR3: CAGRGEPGGGNSPLHF. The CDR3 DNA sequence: TGTGCCGGCAGGGGGGAACCCGGAGGGGGAAATTCACCCCTCCACTTT.

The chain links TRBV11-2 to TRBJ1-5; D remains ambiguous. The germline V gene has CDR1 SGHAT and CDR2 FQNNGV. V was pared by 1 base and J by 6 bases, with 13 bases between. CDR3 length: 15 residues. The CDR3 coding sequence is TGTGCCAGCAGCTTAGGCCCCCTGGGTGGTCAGCCCCAGCATTTT. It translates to CASSLGPLGGQPQHF.

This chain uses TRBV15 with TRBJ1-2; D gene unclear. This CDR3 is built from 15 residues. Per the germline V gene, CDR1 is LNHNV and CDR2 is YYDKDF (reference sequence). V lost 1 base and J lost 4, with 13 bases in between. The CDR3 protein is CATSRVRAESYGYTF. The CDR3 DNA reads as TGTGCCACCAGCAGAGTTAGGGCGGAGAGCTATGGCTACACCTTC.

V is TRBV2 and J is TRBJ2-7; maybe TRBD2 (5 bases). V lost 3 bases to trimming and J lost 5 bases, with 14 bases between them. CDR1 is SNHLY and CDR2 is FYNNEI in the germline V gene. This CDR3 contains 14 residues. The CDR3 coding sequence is TGTGCCAGCAGTGAGGCCAGCGGATTAAACGAGCAGTACTTC. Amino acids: CASSEASGLNEQYF.

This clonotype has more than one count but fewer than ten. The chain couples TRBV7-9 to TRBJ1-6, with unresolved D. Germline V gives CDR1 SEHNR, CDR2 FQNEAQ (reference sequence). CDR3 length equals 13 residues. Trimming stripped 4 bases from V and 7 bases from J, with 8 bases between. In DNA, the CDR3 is TGTGCCAGCAGCTCGTTCTTCAATTCACCCCTCCACTTT. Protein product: CASSSFFNSPLHF.

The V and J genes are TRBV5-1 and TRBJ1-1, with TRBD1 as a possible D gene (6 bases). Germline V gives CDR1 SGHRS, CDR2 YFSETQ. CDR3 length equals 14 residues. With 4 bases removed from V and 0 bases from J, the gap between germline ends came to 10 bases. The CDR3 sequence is CASSVGTLNTEAFF. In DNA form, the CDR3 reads TGCGCCAGCAGCGTCGGGACACTGAACACTGAAGCTTTCTTT.

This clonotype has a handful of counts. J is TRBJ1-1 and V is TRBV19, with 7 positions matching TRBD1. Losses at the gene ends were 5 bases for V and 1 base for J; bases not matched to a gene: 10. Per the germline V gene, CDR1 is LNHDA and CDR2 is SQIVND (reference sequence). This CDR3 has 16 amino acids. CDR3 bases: TGTGCCAGTAGTTCCTACCCAGGGGGAACGAACACTGAAGCTTTCTTT. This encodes CASSSYPGGTNTEAFF.

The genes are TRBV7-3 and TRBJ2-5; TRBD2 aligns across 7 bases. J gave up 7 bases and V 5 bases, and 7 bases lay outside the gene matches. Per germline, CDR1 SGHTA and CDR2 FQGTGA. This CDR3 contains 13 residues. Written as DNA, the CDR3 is TGTGCCAGCAGCAGCGGGGTCCCAGGGACCCAGTACTTC. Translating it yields CASSSGVPGTQYF.

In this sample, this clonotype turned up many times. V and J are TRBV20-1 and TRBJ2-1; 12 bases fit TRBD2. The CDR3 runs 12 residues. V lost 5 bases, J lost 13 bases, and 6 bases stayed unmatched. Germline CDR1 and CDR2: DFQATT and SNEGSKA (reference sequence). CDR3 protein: CSAQGLAGSQFF. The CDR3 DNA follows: TGCAGTGCTCAAGGACTAGCGGGAAGTCAGTTCTTC.

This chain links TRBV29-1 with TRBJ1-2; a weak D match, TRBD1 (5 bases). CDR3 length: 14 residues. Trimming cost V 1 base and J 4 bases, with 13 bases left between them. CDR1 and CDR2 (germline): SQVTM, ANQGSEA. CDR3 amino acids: CSVEVLQGPYGYTF. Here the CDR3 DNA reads TGCAGCGTTGAAGTACTCCAGGGCCCCTATGGCTACACCTTC.

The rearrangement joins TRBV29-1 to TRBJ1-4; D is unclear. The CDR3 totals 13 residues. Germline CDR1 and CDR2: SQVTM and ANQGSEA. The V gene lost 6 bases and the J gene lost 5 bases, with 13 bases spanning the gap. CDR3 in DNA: TGCAGCGTGACAATGCGGCGGAATGAAAAACTGTTTTTT. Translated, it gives CSVTMRRNEKLFF.